A single sample gave rise to the 5 T cell receptor beta chains below, sequenced in a study of T cell changes during pregnancy in multiple sclerosis. Some clones are missing from TCRdb's copy, which holds only in-frame ones; the method was immunoSEQ multiplex PCR. The sample has just under 95,000 clones; approximately 92% are singletons. The sample here was peripheral blood, taken in the first trimester of pregnancy. These receptors originate from a female donor with multiple sclerosis, enrolled in a pregnancy study.

V gene TRBV6-6 combines with J gene TRBJ2-7; TRBD1 agrees at 9 bases. The CDR3 has 14 amino acids. Germline values: CDR1 MNHNY, CDR2 SVGAGI (reference sequence). V shed 7 bases, J shed 2 bases, and the junction held 6 bases outside the gene matches. For the CDR3, the DNA is TGTGCCAGCAAAAGGGGACAGGGAACCTACGAGCAGTACTTC. Translating it yields CASKRGQGTYEQYF.

The chain combines TRBV19 with TRBJ1-2; TRBD1 matches at 9 bases. Trimming removed 4 bases from V and 9 bases from J; junction bases left unmatched: 15. Germline V gene lookup returns CDR1 LNHDA and CDR2 SQIVND (reference sequence). CDR3 length equals 16 residues. CDR3 amino acids: CASSKTSGGTGLSYTF. The CDR3 nucleotides are TGTGCCAGTAGTAAGACATCCGGAGGGACAGGGTTAAGCTACACCTTC. Supplemented by reference TRBV19 and TRBJ1-2, the full variable domain reads DGGITQSPKYLFRKEGQNVTLSCEQNLNHDAMYWYRQDPGQGLRLIYYSQIVNDFQKGDIAEGYSVSREKKESFPLTVTSAQKNPTAFYLCASSKTSGGTGLSYTFGSGTRLTVV.

The chain carries TRBV5-6 and TRBJ1-5; D uncertain. This CDR3 has 16 amino acids. Germline V lookup: CDR1 SGHDT, CDR2 YYEEEE. V gave up 0 bases and J gave up 4 bases, with 14 bases separating them. The CDR3 sequence is CASSLGRSVLNQPQHF. In DNA, the CDR3 is TGTGCCAGCAGCTTGGGGCGGTCAGTCTTGAATCAGCCCCAGCATTTT.

V gene TRBV5-1 combines with J gene TRBJ2-2; D is ambiguous. Germline CDR1 is SGHRS and CDR2 is YFSETQ. CDR3 length equals 16 residues. The V gene lost 4 bases and the J gene lost 1 base, with 14 bases spanning the gap. The CDR3 DNA reads TGCGCCAGCAGCACGCTTGATGGCAGGAACACCGGGGAGCTGTTTTTT. Residues: CASSTLDGRNTGELFF. The entire variable domain, with the rest obtained from reference TRBV5-1 and TRBJ2-2, is as follows: KAGVTQTPRYLIKTRGQQVTLSCSPISGHRSVSWYQQTPGQGLQFLFEYFSETQRNKGNFPGRFSGRQFSNSRSEMNVSTLELGDSALYLCASSTLDGRNTGELFFGEGSRLTVL.

This rearrangement joins TRBV19 to TRBJ1-2; D is possibly TRBD1 (5 bases). Trimming took off 5 bases at V and 5 bases at J, with 15 bases between the two ends. Germline-derived CDR1 and CDR2 are LNHDA and SQIVND (reference sequence). The CDR3 covers 14 residues. CDR3 region: CASSREAGQYGYTF. The CDR3 nucleotides are TGTGCCAGTAGTCGGGAGGCAGGGCAGTATGGCTACACCTTC.